Here is one T cell receptor beta chain with its context. Its antigen is currently unknown. Generated by immunoSEQ multiplex PCR, the TCRdb table keeps only in-frame clones and is missing some. The sample lists 150,000 to 200,000 clones; approximately 90% were seen once. The J segment lost 0 bases and the V segment lost 3 bases, leaving 6 bases of the junction unmatched. The V gene's germline CDR1 is SGHAT and CDR2 FQNNGV. This CDR3 is 17 amino acids long. The data stem from a study of lymphopenia after photon versus proton radiotherapy. Study-wide points: Only patients who died were analyzed for survival; proton advantage is unproven. Post-nadir diversity loss with photons came from oligoclonal expansion, particularly CD8+ Temra cells. Proton therapy kept repertoires fairly stable, unlike photons, which gained effector/memory cells. In patients who died, overall survival fell as post-nadir TCR diversity dropped more.

The chain carries TRBV11-2 and TRBJ2-1, with TRBD1 matching over 9 bases. Sequences were derived from peripheral blood, sampled from a patient treated with photon-based radiotherapy. The source of this sequence is a man aged 50 or older with gastric cancer. The CDR3 DNA reads as TGTGCCAGCAGCTTTGGGACAGGGCATATCTCCTACAATGAGCAGTTCTTC. It specifies CASSFGTGHISYNEQFF.